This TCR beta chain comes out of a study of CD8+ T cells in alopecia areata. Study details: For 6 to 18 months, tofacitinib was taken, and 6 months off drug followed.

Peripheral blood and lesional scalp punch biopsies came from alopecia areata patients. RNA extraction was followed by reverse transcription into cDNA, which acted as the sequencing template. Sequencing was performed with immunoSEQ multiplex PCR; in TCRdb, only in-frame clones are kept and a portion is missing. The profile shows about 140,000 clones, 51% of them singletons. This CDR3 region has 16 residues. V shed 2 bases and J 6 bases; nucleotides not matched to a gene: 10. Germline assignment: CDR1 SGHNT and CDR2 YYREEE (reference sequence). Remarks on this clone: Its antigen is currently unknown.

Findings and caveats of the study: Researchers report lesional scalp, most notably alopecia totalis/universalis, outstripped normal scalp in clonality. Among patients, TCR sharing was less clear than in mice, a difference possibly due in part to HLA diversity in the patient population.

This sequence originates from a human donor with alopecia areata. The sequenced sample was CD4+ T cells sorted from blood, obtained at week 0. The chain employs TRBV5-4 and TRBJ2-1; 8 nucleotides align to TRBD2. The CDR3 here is CASSFSLAAGGNEQFF. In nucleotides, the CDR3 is TGTGCCAGCAGCTTTTCACTAGCGGCAGGCGGCAATGAGCAGTTCTTC.